This T cell receptor beta chain is from a study of STAT5B mutations in CD4+ large granular lymphocyte leukemia. Assay: immunoSEQ multiplex PCR; the TCRdb copy retains only in-frame clones and omits some. The sample comprises approximately 32,000 clones, around 88% of which are singletons, and 0.97% rests with the top ten. Overall study findings and caveats: Compared with healthy controls (2/35), patient top clones favored TRBV06 (8/27). Patient CD4-sorted repertoires stayed more clonal than healthy ones after leukemic-clone removal. Main leukemic clonotypes were patient-specific, but 20% to 25% appeared at low frequency elsewhere.

Note on this clone: Its antigen is undetermined.

Buffy coats from healthy blood donors served as controls. This CDR3 region has 12 residues. V shed 8 bases, J shed 3 bases, and the junction held 1 base outside the gene matches. Per the germline V gene, CDR1 is SNHLY and CDR2 is FYNNEI. The chain recombines TRBV2 with TRBJ2-1, with 7 bases aligning to TRBD2. The sequence derives from a human donor in good health. Input material: CD4+ T cells from blood buffy coats. This chain's CDR3 is CASGGDYNEQFF. The CDR3 nucleotides read TGTGCCAGCGGGGGGGACTACAATGAGCAGTTCTTC.